Shown below are 18 T cell receptor beta chains from a single sample sequenced in a study of T-cell reconstitution after alpha-beta-depleted transplantation in children. A library of TCRbeta sequences, prepared with unique molecular identifiers, was generated. Via MiXCR, TCRdb re-called the PCR reads, giving one row per CDR3 protein. The table shows 450,000 to 700,000 distinct CDR3 sequences, with about a quarter occurring only once. The sample here was PBMCs, taken before TCRalphabeta/CD19-depleted stem cell transplant. The receptors were sampled from a boy in the first two years of life with Wiskott-Aldrich syndrome, due to receive a stem cell transplant.

The CDR3 region has the DNA TGTGCCAGCAGTTTCTCCGGGACAGGGGTGTACGAGCAGTACTTC. This gives the protein CASSFSGTGVYEQYF. This rearrangement joins TRBV27 to TRBJ2-7; 10 nucleotides line up with TRBD1. The CDR3 is 15 residues long. Germline lookup yields CDR1 MNHEY and CDR2 SMNVEV (reference sequence). V trimming: 3 bases; J trimming: 4 bases; junction bases outside the gene matches: 6.

This clonotype was observed a few times. The V gene is TRBV11-1, the J gene TRBJ2-1, with 11 nucleotides matching TRBD2. Germline V gives CDR1 SGHAT, CDR2 FQDESV (reference sequence). The CDR3 runs to 19 residues. V shed 1 base, J shed 0 bases, and the junction held 8 bases outside the gene matches. The CDR3 region has the DNA TGTGCCAGCAGCTTAGACCCCTTAGCGGGAGGGCCCTCCTACAATGAGCAGTTCTTC. Translation gives CASSLDPLAGGPSYNEQFF.

CDR3 sequence (DNA): TGCAGTGCTAGAGATTACCGGGGAGGGTTCGGGGAGCTGTTTTTT. It yields the protein CSARDYRGGFGELFF. The chain joins TRBV20-1 to TRBJ2-2, with TRBD2 identical over 7 bases. This CDR3 is 15 amino acids long. V shed 0 bases, J shed 7 bases, and the junction held 8 bases outside the gene matches. CDR1 DFQATT and CDR2 SNEGSKA come from the germline V gene (reference sequence).

CDR3: CASSFAYGVRANEQFF. CDR3 in DNA: TGCGCCAGCAGCTTCGCCTATGGTGTTAGGGCCAATGAGCAGTTCTTC. This chain joins TRBV4-1 and TRBJ2-1; D unclear. Germline CDR1 reads MGHRA; CDR2 reads YSYEKL. V was shortened by 5 bases and J by 6 bases, with 20 bases between the two germline ends. The CDR3 sequence is 16 residues long.

This clonotype turned up a few times. The chain is built from TRBV12-3 or TRBV12-4 and TRBJ1-2; no firm D call. Trimming cost V 6 bases and J 4 bases, with 15 bases left between them. This CDR3 is built from 14 residues. The CDR3 nucleotides read TGTGCCAGCAGCTCTCCCTTCTACAGCTATGGCTACACCTTC. This codes for CASSSPFYSYGYTF.

This clonotype was counted only a few times. V is TRBV5-1 and J is TRBJ1-6, with D unclear. Trimming stripped 4 bases from V and 5 bases from J, with 7 bases between. The CDR3 consists of 13 residues. Looked up from germline, CDR1 is SGHRS and CDR2 is YFSETQ. This CDR3 reads CASSRENNSPLHF. For the CDR3, the DNA is TGCGCCAGCAGCCGGGAAAATAATTCACCCCTCCACTTT.

The chain has TRBV20-1 and TRBJ2-1, with 12 bases aligning to TRBD1. This CDR3 has 13 residues. Germline CDR1 and CDR2: DFQATT and SNEGSKA (reference sequence). The CDR3 sequence: CSLGTGGHNEQFF. Here the CDR3 DNA reads TGCAGCCTCGGGACAGGGGGCCACAATGAGCAGTTCTTC.

V and J are TRBV2 and TRBJ2-3; D call uncertain. Trimming cost V 6 bases and J 0 bases, with 4 bases left between them. Germline CDR1 SNHLY, CDR2 FYNNEI. The CDR3 spans 12 residues. This CDR3 is CASRKSTDTQYF. DNA for the CDR3: TGTGCCAGCAGGAAAAGCACAGATACGCAGTATTTT.

The chain links TRBV5-1 to TRBJ1-1; TRBD1 agrees at 11 bases. This CDR3 spans 14 amino acids. The V gene's germline CDR1 is SGHRS and CDR2 YFSETQ. The V segment lost 4 bases and the J segment 12 bases; nucleotides outside the gene matches: 11. Here the CDR3 reads CASSVNLGQGESFF. In DNA, the CDR3 is TGCGCCAGCAGCGTGAATTTGGGACAGGGGGAATCTTTCTTT.

This chain links TRBV20-1 with TRBJ2-7; the match to TRBD2 covers 12 bases. Germline values: CDR1 DFQATT, CDR2 SNEGSKA (reference sequence). The J segment lost 6 bases and the V segment lost 1 base, leaving 4 bases of the junction unmatched. CDR3 size: 14 residues. The CDR3 here is CSARGTSGISEQYF. In nucleotides, the CDR3 is TGCAGTGCTAGAGGGACTAGCGGGATTTCCGAGCAGTACTTC.

This clonotype was observed a few times. The rearrangement joins TRBV28 to TRBJ1-6; a weak D match, TRBD1 (5 bases). V lost 6 bases and J lost 9, with 30 bases in between. Germline-derived CDR1 and CDR2 are MDHEN and SYDVKM. This CDR3 is 19 amino acids long. CDR3 loop: CASSPRQGAPFWGISPLHF. The DNA of the CDR3 is TGTGCCAGCAGCCCCCGGCAGGGTGCGCCCTTTTGGGGTATTTCACCCCTCCACTTT.

This clonotype was seen a few times. The chain uses TRBV5-1 and TRBJ1-4; no clear D. CDR3 length: 14 residues. The germline V and J ends were trimmed by 4 bases and 7 bases, with 14 bases remaining between them. Germline V gene sequence: CDR1 SGHRS, CDR2 YFSETQ. The CDR3 here is CASSLGPDGEKLFF. CDR3 DNA sequence: TGCGCCAGCAGCCTCGGACCCGACGGTGAAAAACTGTTTTTT.

This clonotype was counted between two and nine times. The chain links TRBV5-1 to TRBJ2-3; 7 bases line up with TRBD2. The CDR3 consists of 14 residues. The trim removed 4 bases at V and 1 base at J, leaving 3 bases unmatched. Germline loops: CDR1 SGHRS, CDR2 YFSETQ. The CDR3 is CASSRGDGTDTQYF. CDR3 nucleotide sequence: TGCGCCAGCAGCCGGGGGGACGGCACAGATACGCAGTATTTT.

This clonotype was counted a few times. The genes are TRBV20-1 and TRBJ2-1; 9 bases are a match to TRBD2. The germline V gene has CDR1 DFQATT and CDR2 SNEGSKA (reference sequence). This CDR3 contains 14 residues. In DNA form, the CDR3 reads TGCAGGCCTGGTGGCGGGAGGGCCTTCGATGAGCAGTTCTTC. Translation gives CRPGGGRAFDEQFF.

The chain combines TRBV15 with TRBJ1-1; no definite D call. The V and J ends lost 0 bases and 3 bases respectively, with 5 bases between them. Germline CDR1 LNHNV, CDR2 YYDKDF (reference sequence). The CDR3 runs 13 residues. CDR3 in amino acids: CATSRDVHTEAFF. The CDR3 region has the DNA TGTGCCACCAGCAGAGATGTCCACACTGAAGCTTTCTTT.

In this sample, this clonotype turned up a few times. This chain links TRBV24-1 with TRBJ2-3; TRBD2 matches 9 bases. CDR1 is KGHDR and CDR2 is SFDVKD in the germline V gene. This CDR3 has 17 residues. The V and J ends lost 6 bases and 1 base, in that order; junction bases with no gene match: 10. CDR3 loop: CATSPTGLAGRTDTQYF. CDR3 DNA: TGTGCCACCAGTCCGACCGGTCTAGCGGGGCGCACAGATACGCAGTATTTT.

The CDR3 bases are TGTGCCAGCAGTCCTGGGACAGGGGATACCGGGGAGCTGTTTTTT. It codes for CASSPGTGDTGELFF. The chain combines TRBV28 with TRBJ2-2; 10 bases align to TRBD1. Germline CDR1 and CDR2: MDHEN and SYDVKM. With 5 bases clipped from V and 5 bases from J, the junction kept 5 bases outside the gene matches. This CDR3 contains 15 residues.

This clonotype was seen a handful of times. V gene TRBV4-2 combines with J gene TRBJ1-1, with D perhaps TRBD1 (6 bases). The CDR3 consists of 16 residues. The germline V and J ends were trimmed by 1 base and 4 bases, with 16 bases remaining between them. CDR1 LGHNA and CDR2 YNFKEQ come from the germline V gene. CDR3 DNA: TGTGCCAGCAGCCAAGGCGGAGGGGGGGCTTTCACTGAAGCTTTCTTT. Protein product: CASSQGGGGAFTEAFF.